The next 32 T cell receptor beta chains were all read from a single sample in a study of T cell responses to AZD1222 COVID-19 vaccine. Here immunoSEQ multiplex PCR was the method, and the copy in TCRdb shows in-frame clones only, minus some. The repertoire holds tens of thousands of clones, with 80% to 90% as singletons. The starting material was peripheral blood, obtained 28 days after the second dose of the MenACWY control vaccine. These TCRs come from an adult who received the MenACWY meningococcal vaccine as a control.

V and J are TRBV20-1 and TRBJ1-1, with D possibly being TRBD1 (6 bases). The CDR3 runs 11 residues. Trimming shortened V by 4 bases and J by 4 bases, and 7 bases separated the two germline ends. The germline gives CDR1 DFQATT, CDR2 SNEGSKA (reference sequence). The CDR3 region is CSAKGGTEAFF. The CDR3 DNA sequence: TGCAGTGCTAAGGGGGGCACTGAAGCTTTCTTT.

The rearrangement joins TRBV29-1 to TRBJ1-1; D gene uncertain. The CDR3 is 15 amino acids. Deletions cut 0 bases from V and 5 bases from J, with 16 bases between. In germline, CDR1 is SQVTM, CDR2 ANQGSEA. The CDR3 region has the DNA TGCAGCGTTGAAGATCGGGTGGGAGAAGGAACTGAAGCTTTCTTT. It yields the protein CSVEDRVGEGTEAFF.

V gene TRBV3-1 (or the pseudogene TRBV3-2) combines with J gene TRBJ1-1; TRBD1 might be the D (5 bases). CDR1 and CDR2 from the germline V gene are LGHDT and YNNKEL (reference sequence). The length of the CDR3 is 14 residues. V lost 4 bases to trimming and J lost 1 base, with 10 bases between them. The CDR3 reads CASSPDRRNTEAFF. DNA of the CDR3: TGTGCCAGCAGCCCCGACAGAAGGAACACTGAAGCTTTCTTT.

The chain employs TRBV28 and TRBJ2-7; a possible D gene is TRBD2 (5 bases). V lost 4 bases to trimming and J lost 2 bases, with 15 bases between them. The CDR3 consists of 15 residues. The germline gives CDR1 MDHEN, CDR2 SYDVKM. CDR3 region: CASSSARENPYEQYF. The CDR3, as DNA: TGTGCCAGCAGTTCCGCGAGGGAGAACCCCTACGAGCAGTACTTC.

This chain connects TRBV19 to TRBJ2-2, with 9 bases matching TRBD1. Germline CDR1 reads LNHDA; CDR2 reads SQIVND (reference sequence). Losses at the gene ends were 8 bases for V and 1 base for J; bases not matched to a gene: 2. CDR3 length equals 14 residues. CDR3 in DNA: TGTGCCAGTGGGACAGGGCAGAACACCGGGGAGCTGTTTTTT. Translated, it gives CASGTGQNTGELFF.

The rearrangement joins TRBV9 to TRBJ2-3, with D unclear. CDR1 SGDLS and CDR2 YYNGEE come from the germline V gene. V was cut by 0 bases and J by 0 bases, with 8 bases left in between. The CDR3 is 15 residues long. CDR3 in amino acids: CASSVDPGSTDTQYF. DNA for the CDR3: TGTGCCAGCAGCGTAGACCCAGGTAGCACAGATACGCAGTATTTT.

The chain uses TRBV12-3 or TRBV12-4 and TRBJ2-7; 9 bases agree with TRBD2. This CDR3 is built from 13 residues. V lost 6 bases and J lost 3; bases outside the gene matches: 3. The CDR3: CASSGGRGYEQYF. The CDR3 region has the DNA TGTGCCAGCAGCGGCGGGAGGGGCTACGAGCAGTACTTC.

This chain joins TRBV7-9 and TRBJ2-7, with 8 bases matching TRBD1. The CDR3 has 13 residues. V lost 4 bases, J lost 1 base, and 0 bases stayed unmatched. Germline loops: CDR1 SEHNR, CDR2 FQNEAQ (reference sequence). The CDR3 protein is CASSWTGSYEQYF. As DNA, the CDR3 is TGTGCCAGCAGCTGGACAGGGTCCTACGAGCAGTACTTC. Drawing the rest from reference TRBV7-9 and TRBJ2-7, the complete variable domain is DTGVSQNPRHKITKRGQNVTFRCDPISEHNRLYWYRQTLGQGPEFLTYFQNEAQLEKSRLLSDRFSAERPKGSFSTLEIQRTEQGDSAMYLCASSWTGSYEQYFGPGTRLTVT.

This sequence joins TRBV9 and TRBJ2-7; 10 nucleotides line up with TRBD1. Germline values: CDR1 SGDLS, CDR2 YYNGEE. Trimming cost V 0 bases and J 10 bases; bases outside gene matches: 10. This CDR3 has 15 residues. DNA for the CDR3: TGTGCCAGCAGCGTAGACGAGACAGGGGGCAGGTCACAGTACTTC. It specifies CASSVDETGGRSQYF.

This sequence joins TRBV28 and TRBJ1-2; D unresolved. The V end was cut by 3 bases, the J end by 4 bases, with 15 bases between. CDR3 length equals 15 residues. Germline V gene lookup returns CDR1 MDHEN and CDR2 SYDVKM. CDR3 sequence reads: CASSFMRSGLYGYTF. The CDR3 bases are TGTGCCAGCAGTTTTATGAGGTCCGGACTCTATGGCTACACCTTC.

This clone was recorded once. The chain uses TRBV27 and TRBJ1-2; 8 nucleotides align to TRBD1. Unmatched junction bases numbered 6, after V lost 10 bases and J lost 5 bases. The germline V gene has CDR1 MNHEY and CDR2 SMNVEV (reference sequence). This CDR3 is 12 amino acids long. The CDR3 DNA follows: TGTGCCACCTCCCAGGGGGCGTATGGCTACACCTTC. This sequence encodes CATSQGAYGYTF.

This clone occurred once. This chain connects TRBV18 to TRBJ1-5; D is possibly TRBD1 (5 bases). The CDR3 is 14 residues long. Per germline, CDR1 KGHSH and CDR2 LQKENI. V dropped 3 bases and J dropped 7 bases, with 13 bases sitting between them. CDR3 DNA: TGTGCCAGCTCACCGCTAGGGGTTGGGCAGCCCCAGCATTTT. Translating gives CASSPLGVGQPQHF.

The rearrangement uses TRBV9 and TRBJ2-6; perhaps TRBD1 as D (6 bases). This CDR3 is built from 16 residues. V lost 3 bases and J 4 bases, leaving 14 bases between the germline ends. Germline CDR1 is SGDLS and CDR2 is YYNGEE. CDR3 sequence reads: CASSATRGSGANVLTF. DNA for the CDR3: TGTGCCAGCAGCGCCACCAGGGGCTCCGGGGCCAACGTCCTGACTTTC.

The V gene is TRBV27, the J gene TRBJ1-6, with D possibly matching TRBD1 (5 bases). Germline CDR1 is MNHEY and CDR2 is SMNVEV (reference sequence). The CDR3 covers 14 residues. V was clipped by 4 bases and J by 9 bases, with 13 bases between them. CDR3 residues: CASSSQGRGSPLHF. CDR3 nucleotides: TGTGCCAGCAGTTCTCAGGGAAGGGGTTCACCCCTCCACTTT.

CDR3 DNA: TGTGCCAGCAGTGACCGGACAGAGAGCTCCTACGAGCAGTACTTC. Protein: CASSDRTESSYEQYF. V is TRBV6-1 and J is TRBJ2-7, with D tentatively TRBD1 (6 bases). V was clipped by 3 bases and J by 0 bases, with 12 bases between them. CDR1 and CDR2 from the germline V gene are MNHNS and SASEGT. The CDR3 totals 15 residues.

The V gene is TRBV18, the J gene TRBJ2-2, with unresolved D. The V and J ends lost 0 bases and 7 bases respectively, with 9 bases between them. CDR1 and CDR2 from the germline V gene are KGHSH and LQKENI. This CDR3 is 14 amino acids long. The CDR3 spells CASSPPLIRGELFF. Here the CDR3 DNA reads TGTGCCAGCTCACCACCCCTTATCCGCGGGGAGCTGTTTTTT.

The chain couples TRBV9 to TRBJ2-1; 9 positions match TRBD1. This CDR3 has 15 residues. The germline gives CDR1 SGDLS, CDR2 YYNGEE. The V gene end was trimmed by 0 bases and the J gene end by 7 bases; junction bases not matched to a gene: 5. CDR3 protein: CASSVEGQGRNEQFF. In nucleotides, the CDR3 is TGTGCCAGCAGCGTAGAGGGACAGGGTAGGAATGAGCAGTTCTTC.

The chain recombines TRBV28 with TRBJ2-7; no firm D call. Germline CDR1 is MDHEN and CDR2 is SYDVKM. The CDR3 spans 16 residues. The V end lost 7 bases, the J end lost 0 bases, and 19 bases lay between the germline ends. The CDR3 nucleotides read TGTGCCAGCAATTCCGGCTACGGGCGTAGCTCCTACGAGCAGTACTTC. Protein product: CASNSGYGRSSYEQYF.

The chain joins TRBV4-1 to TRBJ2-1; 7 bases fit TRBD2. The V and J ends lost 6 bases and 7 bases, in that order; junction bases with no gene match: 15. The CDR3 totals 16 residues. CDR1 is MGHRA, CDR2 YSYEKL, per germline. For the CDR3, the DNA is TGCGCCAGCAGGGATATAAGGGGAGGGAGCAGGAATGAGCAGTTCTTC. It is translated as CASRDIRGGSRNEQFF.

The chain is built from TRBV4-1 and TRBJ1-5, with TRBD1 matching 7 bases. The V segment lost 2 bases and the J segment 2 bases; nucleotides outside the gene matches: 6. From germline, CDR1 is MGHRA and CDR2 YSYEKL. The CDR3 has 16 residues. The CDR3 DNA reads TGCGCCAGCAGCCAAAACAGGGGAGTTGGCAATCAGCCCCAGCATTTT. As protein: CASSQNRGVGNQPQHF.

In its sample, this clone was seen once. The CDR3 reads CASSLRARGTTNEKLFF. CDR3 bases: TGTGCCAGCAGTTTAAGGGCCAGGGGGACGACTAATGAAAAACTGTTTTTT. The chain employs TRBV27 and TRBJ1-4; 7 bases fit TRBD1. Germline lookup yields CDR1 MNHEY and CDR2 SMNVEV (reference sequence). Trimming took 2 bases from V and 2 from J; bases not matched to a gene: 8. The CDR3 contains 17 residues.

The chain combines TRBV7-9 with TRBJ2-7, with 10 bases matching TRBD2. V gave up 5 bases and J gave up 0 bases; unmatched junction bases: 7. In germline, CDR1 is SEHNR, CDR2 FQNEAQ (reference sequence). The CDR3 totals 16 residues. CDR3 amino acids: CASSGVTSGASYEQYF. The CDR3 region has the DNA TGTGCCAGCAGCGGGGTAACTAGCGGGGCCTCCTACGAGCAGTACTTC.

This chain links TRBV6-2 or TRBV6-3 with TRBJ1-5, with 7 bases lining up with TRBD1. Trimming removed 4 bases from V and 3 bases from J; junction bases left unmatched: 9. CDR1 is MNHEY and CDR2 is SVGEGT in the germline V gene. The CDR3 is 16 residues long. CDR3 loop: CASSSTTGFLNQPQHF. The CDR3 DNA sequence: TGTGCCAGCAGTTCCACGACAGGGTTCCTCAATCAGCCCCAGCATTTT.

In its sample, this clone was seen once. This chain connects TRBV12-3 or TRBV12-4 to TRBJ1-1, with TRBD1 as a possible D gene (6 bases). V dropped 5 bases and J dropped 8 bases, with 15 bases sitting between them. The CDR3 runs 13 residues. The CDR3 loop is CASSLTNREEAFF. The CDR3 coding sequence is TGTGCCAGCAGTCTAACCAACAGGGAGGAAGCTTTCTTT.

This clone appeared a single time. The V gene is TRBV11-2, the J gene TRBJ2-1; D uncertain. The CDR3 is made up of 12 amino acids. Germline V CDR1 and CDR2: SGHAT, FQNNGV. Trimming pared 2 bases from V and 8 bases from J, leaving 7 bases between. DNA for the CDR3: TGTGCCAGCAGCTTAAGGCCGTATGAGCAGTTCTTC. This gives the protein CASSLRPYEQFF.

CDR3 nucleotide sequence: TGTGCCAGCAGTCGAACACCATACGAGCAGTACTTC. Its translation is CASSRTPYEQYF. The gene calls are TRBV28 and TRBJ2-7; D ambiguous. With 5 bases removed from V and 4 bases from J, the gap between germline ends came to 9 bases. The CDR3 loop spans 12 amino acids. Germline V gene lookup returns CDR1 MDHEN and CDR2 SYDVKM.

The V call is TRBV19, the J call TRBJ2-5, with D possibly TRBD2 on 5 matching bases. The V gene's germline CDR1 is LNHDA and CDR2 SQIVND (reference sequence). The CDR3 has 14 residues. Between the trimmed V and J ends, which lost 6 bases and 1 base, there was a span of 12 bases. For the CDR3, the DNA is TGTGCCAGTAGGGAGGATCCTTCCCAAGAGACCCAGTACTTC. Amino acids: CASREDPSQETQYF.

This clone was observed once. This rearrangement joins TRBV11-2 to TRBJ2-3; 7 nucleotides line up with TRBD2. The length of the CDR3 is 16 residues. The V gene's germline CDR1 is SGHAT and CDR2 FQNNGV. With 1 base clipped from V and 4 bases from J, the junction kept 8 bases outside the gene matches. CDR3 in amino acids: CASSLVPRAGADTQYF. CDR3 nucleotide sequence: TGTGCCAGCAGCTTAGTTCCCCGGGCGGGGGCAGATACGCAGTATTTT.

This clone is medium-sized by share. The chain combines TRBV30 with TRBJ1-5; the D gene is possibly TRBD1 (5 bases). Per germline, CDR1 GTSNPN and CDR2 SVGIG (reference sequence). This CDR3 region has 15 residues. V was clipped by 0 bases and J by 6 bases, with 15 bases between them. CDR3 sequence (DNA): TGTGCCTGGAGTGTTAGGGGAAAGGGTGGTCAGCCCCAGCATTTT. This gives the protein CAWSVRGKGGQPQHF.

The chain employs TRBV6-5 and TRBJ2-7, with a weak D call TRBD2 (5 bases). V was pared by 7 bases and J by 0 bases, with 16 bases between. The CDR3 length is 15 residues. Germline CDR1 reads MNHEY; CDR2 reads SVGAGI. The chain's CDR3 is CASNPGPAASYEQYF. The CDR3 DNA is TGTGCCAGCAACCCCGGGCCAGCGGCCTCCTACGAGCAGTACTTC.

The chain links TRBV5-1 to TRBJ2-1, with 11 bases lining up with TRBD2. Germline CDR1 is SGHRS and CDR2 is YFSETQ. This CDR3 region has 20 residues. The V and J ends lost 1 base and 9 bases, in that order; junction bases with no gene match: 21. The CDR3 loop reads CASSLFPGLPGLAVRVEQFF. For the CDR3, the DNA is TGCGCCAGCAGCTTGTTCCCGGGGCTCCCGGGACTAGCGGTGAGGGTTGAGCAGTTCTTC.

The V gene is TRBV21-1, the J gene TRBJ2-7; the table gives TRBD2 as D, unverified against the DNA. TRBV21-1 is an annotated pseudogene. The CDR3 length is 11 residues. The CDR3 DNA follows: TGTGCCAGCAGCCCTTTTAACGAGCAGTACTTC. Its translation: CASSPFNEQYF.